Described below is a single T cell receptor beta chain sequence and its context. What it binds is not known. This sample is part of a study of response to subunit inactivated influenza vaccine. Study-wide results and caveats: Each seasonal influenza vaccination recruits few new T cells, the authors suggested.

TCRdb independently ran MiXCR on the RT-PCR reads; one entry per CDR3 protein. The repertoire includes roughly 520,000 distinct CDR3 sequences, about 25% of them detected once, and 1.5% to 2% sits in the top ten. V lost 6 bases to trimming and J lost 14 bases, with 19 bases between them. The CDR3 length is 13 residues. The TCR comes from a middle-aged man who received an inactivated influenza vaccine. The chain is built from TRBV12-3 or TRBV12-4 and TRBJ1-4; D call uncertain. The sample in question was CD4+ T cells sorted from PBMCs, obtained about 5 days after vaccination. CDR3 in amino acids: CASSPTWRKDLFF. CDR3 bases: TGTGCCAGCAGCCCTACTTGGCGGAAAGATCTGTTTTTT.